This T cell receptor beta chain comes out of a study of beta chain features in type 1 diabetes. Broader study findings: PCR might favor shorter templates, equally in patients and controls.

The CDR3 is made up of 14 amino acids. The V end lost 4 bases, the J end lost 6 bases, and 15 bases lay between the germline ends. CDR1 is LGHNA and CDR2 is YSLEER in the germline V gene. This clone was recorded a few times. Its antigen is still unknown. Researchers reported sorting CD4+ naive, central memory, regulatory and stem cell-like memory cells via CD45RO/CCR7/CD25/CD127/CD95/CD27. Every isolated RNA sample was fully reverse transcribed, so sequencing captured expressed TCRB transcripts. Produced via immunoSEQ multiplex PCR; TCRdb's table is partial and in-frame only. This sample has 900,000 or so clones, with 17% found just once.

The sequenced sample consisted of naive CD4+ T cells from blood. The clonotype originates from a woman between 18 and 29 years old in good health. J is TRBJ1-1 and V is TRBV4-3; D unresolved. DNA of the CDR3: TGCGCCAGCAGCCCGGAAATAACTAGGGCTGAAGCTTTCTTT. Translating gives CASSPEITRAEAFF.